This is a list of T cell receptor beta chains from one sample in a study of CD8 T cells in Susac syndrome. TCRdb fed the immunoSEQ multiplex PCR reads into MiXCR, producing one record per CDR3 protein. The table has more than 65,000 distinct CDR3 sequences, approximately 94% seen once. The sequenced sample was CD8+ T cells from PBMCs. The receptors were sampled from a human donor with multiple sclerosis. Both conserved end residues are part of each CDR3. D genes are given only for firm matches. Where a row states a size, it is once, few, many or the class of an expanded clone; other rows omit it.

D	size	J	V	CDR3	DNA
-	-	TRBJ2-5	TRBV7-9	CASRSPLVPPTETQYF	TGTGCCAGCAGGTCCCCTCTAGTACCCCCCACAGAGACCCAGTACTTC
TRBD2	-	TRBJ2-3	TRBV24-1	CATLLAGDPTDTQYF	TGTGCCACCCTTCTGGCGGGGGACCCCACAGATACGCAGTATTTT
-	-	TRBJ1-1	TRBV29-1	CSFGTSDTEAFF	TGCAGCTTCGGGACTTCGGACACTGAAGCTTTCTTT
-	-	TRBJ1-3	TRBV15	CATSRDKGLGNTIYF	TGTGCCACCAGCAGAGATAAGGGGCTTGGAAACACCATATATTTT
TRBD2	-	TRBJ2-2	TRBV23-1	CASKTSGTFAGELFF	TGCGCCAGCAAGACTAGCGGGACGTTCGCCGGGGAGCTGTTTTTT
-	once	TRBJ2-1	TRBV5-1	CASSPANSGEQFF	TGCGCCAGCAGCCCGGCTAATTCTGGGGAGCAGTTCTTC
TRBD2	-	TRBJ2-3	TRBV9	CASSIAGGLQDTQYF	TGTGCCAGCAGCATAGCGGGGGGGCTTCAAGATACGCAGTATTTT
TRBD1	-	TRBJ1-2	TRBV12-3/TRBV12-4	CASSLAPGQGVYGYTF	TGTGCCAGCAGTTTAGCGCCGGGACAGGGGGTTTATGGCTACACCTTC
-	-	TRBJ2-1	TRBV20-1	CSAAGRAVYNEQFF	TGCAGTGCCGCTGGGCGCGCAGTCTACAATGAGCAGTTCTTC
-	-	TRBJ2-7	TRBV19	CASPEDFSFYEQYF	TGTGCCAGTCCAGAGGACTTTTCCTTTTACGAGCAGTACTTC
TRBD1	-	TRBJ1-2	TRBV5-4	CASSLEPGTVHGYTF	TGTGCCAGCAGCTTGGAACCCGGGACAGTACATGGCTACACCTTC
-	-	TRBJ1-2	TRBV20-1	CSARVYSEYYGYTF	TGCAGTGCTAGAGTTTACAGCGAATACTATGGCTACACCTTC
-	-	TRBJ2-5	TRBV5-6	CASSFPQETQYF	TGTGCCAGCAGCTTTCCCCAAGAGACCCAGTACTTC
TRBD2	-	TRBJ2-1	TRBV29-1	CSVEELAGGPNEQFF	TGCAGCGTTGAAGAACTAGCGGGGGGGCCCAATGAGCAGTTCTTC
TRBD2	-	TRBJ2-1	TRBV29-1	CSVGGLAGHSYNEQFF	TGCAGCGTTGGGGGACTAGCGGGGCATTCCTACAATGAGCAGTTCTTC
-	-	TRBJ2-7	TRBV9	CASSPRAIGIFYEQYF	TGTGCCAGCAGCCCCCGCGCGATAGGGATTTTCTACGAGCAGTACTTC
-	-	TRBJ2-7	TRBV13	CASSLGVSSPYEQYF	TGTGCCAGCAGCTTGGGGGTCTCCTCTCCCTACGAGCAGTACTTC
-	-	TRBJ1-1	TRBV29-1	CSVMSGWTEAFF	TGCAGCGTTATGTCAGGCTGGACTGAAGCTTTCTTT
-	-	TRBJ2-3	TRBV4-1	CASSQVRQSTDTQYF	TGCGCCAGCAGCCAAGTGAGGCAGAGCACAGATACGCAGTATTTT
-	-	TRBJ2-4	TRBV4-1	CASSPTAVAKNIQYF	TGCGCCAGCAGCCCCACGGCCGTAGCCAAAAACATTCAGTACTTC
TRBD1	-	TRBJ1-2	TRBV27	CASSVTGDGYTF	TGTGCCAGCAGTGTGACAGGGGACGGCTACACCTTC
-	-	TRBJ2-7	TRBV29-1	CSVVSRHSYEQYF	TGCAGCGTTGTCTCCAGACACTCCTACGAGCAGTACTTC
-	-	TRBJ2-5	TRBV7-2	CASSLGLGGETQYF	TGTGCCAGCAGCTTGGGACTGGGCGGAGAGACCCAGTACTTC
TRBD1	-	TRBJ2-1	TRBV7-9	CASSQDRGLWEQFF	TGTGCCAGCAGCCAGGACAGGGGGCTGTGGGAGCAGTTCTTC
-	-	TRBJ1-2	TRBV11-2	CASSPQRNRDDYGYTF	TGTGCCAGCAGCCCCCAAAGAAACAGGGATGACTATGGCTACACCTTC
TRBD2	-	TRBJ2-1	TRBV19	CASSIVGLLYNEQFF	TGTGCCAGTAGTATCGTGGGACTATTATACAATGAGCAGTTCTTC
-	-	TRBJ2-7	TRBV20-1	CSARDQGMAYEQYF	TGCAGTGCTAGAGATCAGGGGATGGCCTACGAGCAGTACTTC
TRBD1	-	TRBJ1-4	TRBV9	CASSAPGTGVGEKLFF	TGTGCCAGCAGCGCTCCCGGGACAGGGGTGGGGGAAAAACTGTTTTTT
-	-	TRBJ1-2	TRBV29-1	CSVETVDSYYGYTF	TGCAGCGTCGAAACGGTGGACAGCTACTATGGCTACACCTTC
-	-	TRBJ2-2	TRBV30	CAWANTGELFF	TGTGCCTGGGCGAACACCGGGGAGCTGTTTTTT
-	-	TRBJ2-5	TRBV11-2	CASSLDRGRHQETQYF	TGTGCCAGCAGCTTAGATAGAGGAAGACACCAAGAGACCCAGTACTTC
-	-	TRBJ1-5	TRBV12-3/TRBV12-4	CASSLGGVRSNQPQHF	TGTGCCAGCAGTTTAGGAGGTGTGAGGAGCAATCAGCCCCAGCATTTT
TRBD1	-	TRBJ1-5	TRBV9	CASSVGGTGGNQPQHF	TGTGCCAGCAGCGTAGGGGGGACAGGGGGCAATCAGCCCCAGCATTTT
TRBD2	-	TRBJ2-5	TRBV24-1	CATMNAREGETQYF	TGTGCCACCATGAACGCGAGGGAGGGAGAGACCCAGTACTTC
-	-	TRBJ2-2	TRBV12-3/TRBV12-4	CASSSGQINTGELFF	TGTGCCAGCAGTTCCGGACAGATAAACACCGGGGAGCTGTTTTTT
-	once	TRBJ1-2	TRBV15	CATSYRTDGLLYGYTF	TGTGCCACCAGCTACCGGACAGACGGCCTACTCTATGGCTACACCTTC